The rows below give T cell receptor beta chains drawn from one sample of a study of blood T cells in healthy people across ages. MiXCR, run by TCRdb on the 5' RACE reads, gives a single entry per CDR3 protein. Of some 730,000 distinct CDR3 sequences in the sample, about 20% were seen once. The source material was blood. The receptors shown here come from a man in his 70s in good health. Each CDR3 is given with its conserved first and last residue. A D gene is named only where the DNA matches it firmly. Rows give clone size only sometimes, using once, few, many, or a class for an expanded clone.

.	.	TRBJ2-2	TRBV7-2	TGTGCCAGCAGCAAAGGCGTCACCGGGGAGCTGTTTTTT	CASSKGVTGELFF
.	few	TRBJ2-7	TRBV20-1	TGCAGTGCTAGAGATGGGAGGAGGGGGACCACCTACGAGCAGTACTTC	CSARDGRRGTTYEQYF
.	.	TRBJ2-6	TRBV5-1	TGCGCCAGCAGCTTTTCGACAGTTCAGGGCAACGTCCTGACTTTC	CASSFSTVQGNVLTF
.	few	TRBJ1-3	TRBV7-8	TGTGCCAGCAGCCCAAGTGGTAGGGCAGGCTCTGGAAACACCATATATTTT	CASSPSGRAGSGNTIYF
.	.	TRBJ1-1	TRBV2	TGTGCCAGCAGACCCATGACAGCTGAAGCTTTCTTT	CASRPMTAEAFF
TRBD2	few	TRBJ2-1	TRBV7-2	TGTGCCAGCAGCATAGGACTAGCGGGGGGGCCCTACAATGAGCAGTTCTTC	CASSIGLAGGPYNEQFF
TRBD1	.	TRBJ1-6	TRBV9	TGTGCCAGCAGCGTAAGGACAGGGAGCGGTTCACCCCTCCACTTT	CASSVRTGSGSPLHF
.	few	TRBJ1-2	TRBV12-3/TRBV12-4	TGTGCCAGCAGTTCCGGGCCCCGCGCAGGGATTCATGGCTACACCTTC	CASSSGPRAGIHGYTF
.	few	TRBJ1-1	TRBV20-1	TGCAGTGCTGCGAGTGTCACTGAAGCTTTCTTT	CSAASVTEAFF
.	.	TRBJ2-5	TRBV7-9	TGTGCCAGCAGCCTAAGGACGGAACAAGAGACCCAGTACTTC	CASSLRTEQETQYF
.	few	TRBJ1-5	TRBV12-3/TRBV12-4	TGTGCCAGCACCTTGTCGGGGGGCGGTCAGCCCCAGCATTTT	CASTLSGGGQPQHF
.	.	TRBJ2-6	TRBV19	TGTGCCAGTAGAACCGCCGGGTCCCGCTCTGGGGCCAACGTCCTGACTTTC	CASRTAGSRSGANVLTF
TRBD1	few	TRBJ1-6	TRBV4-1	TGCGCCAGCAGCCACCACCAGGGACAGGGGAATTCACCCCTCCACTTT	CASSHHQGQGNSPLHF
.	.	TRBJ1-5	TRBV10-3	TGTGCCATCAGTGGGGGCAGGGATAGCAATCAGCCCCAGCATTTT	CAISGGRDSNQPQHF
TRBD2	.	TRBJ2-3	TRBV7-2	TGTGCCAGCAGCCAGGGACTAGCAGCACAGTTCCCAGATACGCAGTATTTT	CASSQGLAAQFPDTQYF
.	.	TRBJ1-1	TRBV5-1	TGCGCCAGCAGCTATGGGGGAGGAGGAATCGAAGCTTTCTTT	CASSYGGGGIEAFF
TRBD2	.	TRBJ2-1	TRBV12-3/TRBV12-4	TGTGCCAGCAGTTTATTTGGGCGGGAGGTTTACAATGAGCAGTTCTTC	CASSLFGREVYNEQFF
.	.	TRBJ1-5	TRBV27	TGTGCCAGCAGACTAGGTCCTAACAATCAGCCCCAGCATTTT	CASRLGPNNQPQHF
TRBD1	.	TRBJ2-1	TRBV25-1	TGTGCCAGCAGTCCCCGGACAGGGGAGCAGTTCTTC	CASSPRTGEQFF
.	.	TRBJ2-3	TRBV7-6	TGTGCCAGCAGTGCCTGGGGGGCTAGCACAGATACGCAGTATTTT	CASSAWGASTDTQYF
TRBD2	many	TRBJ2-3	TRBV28	TGTGCCAGCAGTTCCCTCGGGGGGGGCACAGATACGCAGTATTTT	CASSSLGGGTDTQYF
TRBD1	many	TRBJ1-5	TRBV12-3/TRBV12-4	TGTGCCAGCAGTTTAGACCAGGGGGTAGGTAATCAGCCCCAGCATTTT	CASSLDQGVGNQPQHF
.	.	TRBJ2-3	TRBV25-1	TGTGCCAGCAGTGGTTCCGGGAGCATGGATACGCAGTATTTT	CASSGSGSMDTQYF
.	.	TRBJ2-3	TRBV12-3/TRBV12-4	TGTGCCAGCAGTAAGGGGGGGGGCCCGTCAGATACGCAGTATTTT	CASSKGGGPSDTQYF
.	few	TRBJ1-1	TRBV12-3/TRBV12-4	TGTGCCAGCAGTTTCCAGGGGAGTGTAACTGAAGCTTTCTTT	CASSFQGSVTEAFF
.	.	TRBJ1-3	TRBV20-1	TGCAGTGCTAGTAAACAGGGCGGAAACACCATATATTTT	CSASKQGGNTIYF
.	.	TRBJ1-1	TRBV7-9	TGTGCCAGCAGCCGCCTGTTTGGTGAAGCTTTCTTT	CASSRLFGEAFF
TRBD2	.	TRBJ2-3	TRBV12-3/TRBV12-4	TGTGCCAGCAGCCCTAGCGGGAGGTCAGATGCGCAGTATTTT	CASSPSGRSDAQYF
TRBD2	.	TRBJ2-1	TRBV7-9	TGTGCCAGCAGCTTCGCTAGCGGAGTGGTCAATGAGCAGTTCTTC	CASSFASGVVNEQFF
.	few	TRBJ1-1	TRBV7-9	TGTGCCAGCAGCGGCTCAGGGAACACTGAAGCTTTCTTT	CASSGSGNTEAFF
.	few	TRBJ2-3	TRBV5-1	TGCGCCAGCAGCTCGGCCCCTCAGGTGGTAACAGATACGCAGTATTTT	CASSSAPQVVTDTQYF
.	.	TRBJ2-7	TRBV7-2	TGTGCCAGCAGCCCCGGTGGGGAGTTTTTCTCCGAGCAGTACTTC	CASSPGGEFFSEQYF
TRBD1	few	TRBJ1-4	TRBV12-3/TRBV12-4	TGTGCCAGCAGTTTCAGAAGCGCGCCGACAGGGCCCACTAATGAAAAACTGTTTTTT	CASSFRSAPTGPTNEKLFF
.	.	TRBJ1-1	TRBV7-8	TGTGCCAGCAGCCCGTACCGGCTTTTCCCTGAAGCTTTCTTT	CASSPYRLFPEAFF
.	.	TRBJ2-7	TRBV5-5	TGTGCCAGCAATTTACAGAAGATACCCTACGAGCAGTACTTC	CASNLQKIPYEQYF
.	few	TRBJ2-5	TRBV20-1	TGCAGTGCTGAAAACACTAGGGCCGCAGAGACCCAGTACTTC	CSAENTRAAETQYF
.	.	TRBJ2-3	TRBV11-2	TGTGCCAGCAGCTCGGGAGCAGGGGATACGCAGTATTTT	CASSSGAGDTQYF
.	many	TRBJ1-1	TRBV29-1	TGCAGCGTTGAGCGGAGTACTGAAGCTTTCTTT	CSVERSTEAFF
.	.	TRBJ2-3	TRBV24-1	TGTGCCACCAGTGATTTGATGAATCCGGGGCCAGATACGCAGTATTTT	CATSDLMNPGPDTQYF
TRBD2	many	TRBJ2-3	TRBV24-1	TGTGCCACCAGCGACAAAGCGGGAAGCACAGATACGCAGTATTTT	CATSDKAGSTDTQYF
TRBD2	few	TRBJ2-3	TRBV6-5	TGTGCCAGCAGTTACTTCGGACTAGCGGCAGATACGCAGTATTTT	CASSYFGLAADTQYF
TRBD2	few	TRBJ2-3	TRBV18	TGTGCCAGCTCACCAGCGGGAGCCAAAGATACGCAGTATTTT	CASSPAGAKDTQYF
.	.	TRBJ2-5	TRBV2	TGTGCCAGCAGTGTTAGGGTCCAAGAGACCCAGTACTTC	CASSVRVQETQYF
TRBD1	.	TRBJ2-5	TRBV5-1	TGCGCCAGCAGCTTCGGACAGGCTACAGGGAGAGAGACCCTGTACTTC	CASSFGQATGRETLYF
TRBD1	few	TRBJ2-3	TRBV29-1	TGCAGCGTTGCGGGACAGGGAAGCACAGATACGCAGTATTTT	CSVAGQGSTDTQYF
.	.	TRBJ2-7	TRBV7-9	TGTGCAGTGAGAGGGGTCGCCTACGAGCAGTACTTC	CAVRGVAYEQYF
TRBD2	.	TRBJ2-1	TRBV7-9	TGTGCCAGCAGCTTAGGTAGTAGCGGGGGGGCAAATGAGCAGTTCTTC	CASSLGSSGGANEQFF
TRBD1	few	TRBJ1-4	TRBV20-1	TGCAGTGCTAGATATGTACAGGGGAATGAAAAACTGTTTTTT	CSARYVQGNEKLFF
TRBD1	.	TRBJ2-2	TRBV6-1	TGTGCCAGCAGTCGAGACAGGGGGGGCACCGGGGAGCTGTTTTTT	CASSRDRGGTGELFF
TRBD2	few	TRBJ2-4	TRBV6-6	TGTGCCAGCAGTTACCGTCGGGGGGGTGGAAGAGACATTCAGTACTTC	CASSYRRGGGRDIQYF